The 11 T cell receptor beta chains below come from one sample, sequenced in a study of blood T cell repertoires in COVID-19. Generated by immunoSEQ multiplex PCR, the TCRdb table keeps only in-frame clones and is missing some. The table lists about 260,000 clones, approximately 85% of them singletons. Sample: peripheral blood. All receptors derive from a human donor in a cohort sampled during active COVID-19.

The gene calls are TRBV5-3 and TRBJ2-7; weak D call: TRBD1 (7 bases). TRBV5-3 is labeled an ORF, and its function is uncertain. This CDR3 is 15 amino acids long. V lost 0 bases, J lost 6 bases, and 16 bases lay in between. The DNA of the CDR3 is TGTGCCAGAAGCTTGGAGGGCCAGGGGGGCTTCGAGCAGTACTTC. Translation: CARSLEGQGGFEQYF.

In this sample, this clone turned up once. The chain recombines TRBV5-5 with TRBJ2-7, with a weak D call TRBD1 (6 bases). Trimming removed 4 bases from V and 1 base from J, with 15 bases in between. Germline V lookup: CDR1 SGHKS, CDR2 YYEKEE (reference sequence). The length of the CDR3 is 15 residues. DNA of the CDR3: TGTGCCAGCAGCAGGAACAGGGATAAGTCCTACGAGCAGTACTTC. Its protein product is CASSRNRDKSYEQYF.

This clone was recorded only once. V and J are TRBV5-6 and TRBJ2-5, with TRBD1 matching 7 bases. V gave up 4 bases and J gave up 5 bases; unmatched junction bases: 8. CDR1 SGHDT and CDR2 YYEEEE come from the germline V gene. The CDR3 runs 14 residues. The CDR3 reads CASSSRGGSETQYF. The CDR3 coding sequence is TGTGCCAGCAGCAGCAGAGGGGGCAGTGAGACCCAGTACTTC.

This sequence joins TRBV9 and TRBJ2-7; 8 positions match TRBD1. J gave up 1 base and V 4 bases, and 7 bases lay outside the gene matches. This CDR3 spans 15 amino acids. CDR1 is SGDLS and CDR2 is YYNGEE in the germline V gene. CDR3 bases: TGTGCCAGCAGCCTCCGAGGACAGGGATCCTACGAGCAGTACTTC. Translation gives CASSLRGQGSYEQYF.

The CDR3 is CASSLGGPGYEQYF. The DNA of the CDR3 is TGTGCCAGCAGTCTAGGGGGCCCCGGGTACGAGCAGTACTTC. V gene TRBV6-2 or TRBV6-3 combines with J gene TRBJ2-7; 7 bases are a match to TRBD1. CDR1 MNHEY and CDR2 SVGEGT come from the germline V gene. V gave up 5 bases and J gave up 4 bases; unmatched junction bases: 8. The CDR3 totals 14 residues.

The rearrangement joins TRBV4-2 to TRBJ2-7, with 13 positions matching TRBD2. The CDR3 covers 17 residues. J lost 4 bases, V lost 3 bases, and 9 bases had no gene match. Looked up from germline, CDR1 is LGHNA and CDR2 is YNFKEQ. The CDR3 sequence: CASSQLLAGGQPYEQYF. CDR3 nucleotide sequence: TGTGCCAGCAGCCAGTTACTAGCGGGAGGGCAACCATACGAGCAGTACTTC.

The CDR3, as DNA: TGTGCCAGCAGCCAACGCGTTCAGGTGGCGGGAGGGATTGGCGAGCAGTACTTC. Amino acid sequence: CASSQRVQVAGGIGEQYF. This chain links TRBV3-1 (or the pseudogene TRBV3-2) with TRBJ2-7; the match to TRBD2 covers 9 bases. CDR3 length equals 18 residues. Germline V gene lookup returns CDR1 LGHDT and CDR2 YNNKEL (reference sequence). After removal of 2 bases from V and 6 bases from J, the junction contained 17 bases not matched to a gene.

Only one count was recorded for this clone. The gene calls are TRBV6-5 and TRBJ2-3, with D perhaps matching TRBD2 (5 bases). V was pared by 6 bases and J by 5 bases, with 18 bases between. Germline CDR1 is MNHEY and CDR2 is SVGAGI. The CDR3 is 15 amino acids. As DNA, the CDR3 is TGTGCCAGCAGGGACTCGGGAAGAAGTATAGATACGCAGTATTTT. It translates to CASRDSGRSIDTQYF.

V usage is TRBV5-1 and J usage is TRBJ1-3; D unresolved. The germline V gene encodes CDR1 SGHRS and CDR2 YFSETQ. V lost 7 bases to trimming and J lost 0 bases, with 11 bases between them. There are 14 residues in the CDR3. The CDR3 loop reads CASSESPSGNTIYF. For the CDR3, the DNA is TGCGCCAGCTCCGAGTCCCCCTCTGGAAACACCATATATTTT.

The rearrangement links TRBV10-3 to TRBJ1-1; 12 nucleotides agree with TRBD1. CDR1 ENHRY and CDR2 SYGVKD come from the germline V gene. The CDR3 has 17 residues. The ends lost 5 bases at V and 4 bases at J; junction bases unmatched: 11. The CDR3 loop reads CAISTSGTGGKTTEAFF. The CDR3 nucleotides are TGTGCCATCAGTACCTCCGGGACAGGGGGCAAGACCACTGAAGCTTTCTTT.

This clone was observed once. The chain couples TRBV7-9 to TRBJ1-1; no definite D call. CDR3 length equals 16 residues. The germline gives CDR1 SEHNR, CDR2 FQNEAQ (reference sequence). The V and J ends lost 1 base and 0 bases respectively, with 12 bases between them. CDR3 nucleotides: TGTGCCAGCAGCTTAGATCCATTTCGGGTGAACACTGAAGCTTTCTTT. This encodes CASSLDPFRVNTEAFF.